The 30 T cell receptor beta chains given below trace back to one sample, sequenced in a study of blood T cells in healthy people across ages. It was with a sample-barcoded 5' primer and a J-beta primer mix that a second PCR of roughly 7 to 12 cycles was run. TCRdb passed the 5' RACE reads through MiXCR, listing each CDR3 protein once. The data contain 550,000 to 650,000 distinct CDR3 sequences, about 26% of them seen just once; the ten biggest clones take up 3% to 4%. This sample was shared with a second study, whose subject was T cells of mothers and their children.

Sequenced sample: blood. The receptor source for this set is a boy aged 2 to 9 in good health.

The table lists this clonotype with a few counts. The V call is TRBV6-5, the J call TRBJ2-3, with 9 bases aligning to TRBD1. In germline, CDR1 is MNHEY, CDR2 SVGAGI. The junction had 9 bases not matched to a gene; V was cut back by 4 bases and J by 1 base. The CDR3 has 17 residues. Here the CDR3 reads CASSSLQGAVGTDTQYF. DNA for the CDR3: TGTGCCAGCAGTTCCCTACAGGGGGCTGTCGGCACAGATACGCAGTATTTT.

In its sample, this clonotype was seen once. V and J are TRBV20-1 and TRBJ1-4; a possible D gene is TRBD1 (6 bases). Germline CDR1 reads DFQATT; CDR2 reads SNEGSKA (reference sequence). The ends were cut back, 3 bases at V and 5 bases at J, with 13 bases in the middle. The CDR3 extends over 14 amino acids. The CDR3 DNA reads TGCAGTGCTAGTCTCGGGACAAGAAATGAAAAACTGTTTTTT. Its protein product is CSASLGTRNEKLFF.

A few counts support this clonotype. The chain couples TRBV5-1 to TRBJ2-2, with D tentatively TRBD1 (6 bases). Germline loops: CDR1 SGHRS, CDR2 YFSETQ. The V gene lost 5 bases and the J gene lost 0 bases, with 20 bases spanning the gap. CDR3 length: 18 amino acids. The CDR3 is CASSQGTFLITNTGELFF. CDR3 DNA: TGCGCCAGCAGTCAGGGGACCTTTCTTATTACGAACACCGGGGAGCTGTTTTTT.

J is TRBJ2-5 and V is TRBV6-6; TRBD1 is a possible D gene (6 bases). This CDR3 region has 14 residues. The V gene lost 6 bases and the J gene lost 1 base, with 12 bases spanning the gap. The germline gives CDR1 MNHNY, CDR2 SVGAGI (reference sequence). The CDR3 region is CASSHTGSQETQYF. The CDR3 coding sequence is TGTGCCAGCAGCCACACAGGGTCCCAAGAGACCCAGTACTTC.

This clonotype appeared a few times. The chain employs TRBV12-3 or TRBV12-4 and TRBJ1-1; D is perhaps TRBD1 (6 bases). The CDR3 has 15 amino acids. With 3 bases removed from V and 1 base from J, the gap between germline ends came to 12 bases. Here the CDR3 reads CASSFWGRGNTEAFF. The CDR3 DNA is TGTGCCAGCAGTTTTTGGGGGCGGGGGAACACTGAAGCTTTCTTT.

This clonotype is medium-sized. The V and J genes are TRBV12-3 or TRBV12-4 and TRBJ2-3; 8 bases are a match to TRBD2. V lost 3 bases to trimming and J lost 4 bases; unmatched junction nucleotides: 3. The CDR3 loop spans 14 amino acids. The CDR3 region has the DNA TGTGCCAGCAGTTTCTTAGCGGGGTCAGATACGCAGTATTTT. It encodes CASSFLAGSDTQYF.

This clonotype was counted between two and nine times. The chain recombines TRBV20-1 with TRBJ2-2; D gene ambiguous. V dropped 3 bases and J dropped 5 bases, with 4 bases sitting between them. The CDR3 is made up of 11 amino acids. Germline V gene data show CDR1 as DFQATT and CDR2 as SNEGSKA (reference sequence). The CDR3 DNA follows: TGCAGTGCTAGGAGGACCGGGGAGCTGTTTTTT. Its protein product is CSARRTGELFF.

In its sample, this clonotype was seen many times. The chain links TRBV5-1 to TRBJ2-5, with 11 bases fitting TRBD2. The J call is in doubt because the DNA end fits TRBJ2-7 better. The germline V gene has CDR1 SGHRS and CDR2 YFSETQ. The CDR3 runs to 14 residues. Here the CDR3 reads CASSYTSGSSEQYF. CDR3 DNA sequence: TGCGCCAGCAGCTATACTAGCGGGAGCTCCGAGCAGTACTTC.

This clonotype is a singleton in its sample. The chain has TRBV27 and TRBJ2-1; 7 positions agree with TRBD1. The CDR3 runs 15 residues. V shed 2 bases, J shed 8 bases, and the junction held 9 bases outside the gene matches. Germline CDR1 is MNHEY and CDR2 is SMNVEV (reference sequence). The DNA for the CDR3 is TGTGCCAGCAGTTTAGGGACAGACTATTGGGATGAGCAGTTCTTC. It yields the protein CASSLGTDYWDEQFF.

This clonotype came up a few times. V usage is TRBV9 and J usage is TRBJ1-2; D might be TRBD1 (6 bases). Germline V lookup: CDR1 SGDLS, CDR2 YYNGEE. Between the trimmed V and J ends, which lost 0 bases and 5 bases, there was a span of 11 bases. The CDR3 covers 14 residues. In DNA form, the CDR3 reads TGTGCCAGCAGCGTAGAACAGGGCCCTTATGGCTACACCTTC. The encoded protein is CASSVEQGPYGYTF.

This clonotype was seen ten or more times. V is TRBV12-3 or TRBV12-4 and J is TRBJ2-1; no reliable D call. This CDR3 is built from 13 residues. Trimming removed 6 bases at V and 3 bases at J, with 9 bases between. The chain's CDR3 is CASSFGGYNEQFF. As DNA, the CDR3 is TGTGCCAGCAGCTTTGGCGGCTACAATGAGCAGTTCTTC.

This clonotype was counted between two and nine times. This sequence joins TRBV7-2 and TRBJ2-5, with a tentative D call TRBD2 (5 bases). The closer fit of TRBJ2-7 to the DNA end suggests the J call may be wrong. Germline V lookup: CDR1 SGHTA, CDR2 FQGNSA. This CDR3 has 13 amino acids. For the CDR3, the DNA is TGTGCCAGCAGTCCGGACTCTTTGTACGAGCAGTACTTC. Amino acids: CASSPDSLYEQYF.

This chain uses TRBV24-1 with TRBJ2-1; perhaps TRBD2 as D (5 bases). V lost 8 bases and J lost 10, with 14 bases in between. The CDR3 has 12 residues. Germline assignment: CDR1 KGHDR and CDR2 SFDVKD. CDR3 protein: CATTSDSREQFF. CDR3 nucleotide sequence: TGTGCCACCACCTCGGACTCTAGAGAGCAGTTCTTC.

This chain joins TRBV23-1 and TRBJ2-5; no clear D. TRBV23-1 is sorted into the ORF group, with uncertain function. The germline V and J ends were trimmed by 1 base and 3 bases, with 9 bases remaining between them. The CDR3 sequence is 14 residues long. CDR3: CASSQWSSEETQYF. In DNA form, the CDR3 reads TGCGCCAGCAGTCAATGGTCGTCAGAAGAGACCCAGTACTTC.

This clonotype has just a few counts. The rearrangement links TRBV7-8 to TRBJ2-5; a possible D gene is TRBD2 (7 bases). From germline, CDR1 is SGHVS and CDR2 FQNEAQ. The CDR3 consists of 15 residues. Trimming took 2 bases from V and 5 from J, leaving 15 bases between them. The chain's CDR3 is CASSLMGGADETQYF. The CDR3 nucleotides read TGTGCCAGCAGCTTAATGGGGGGGGCCGATGAGACCCAGTACTTC.

The chain is built from TRBV29-1 and TRBJ2-3; D unresolved. V gave up 3 bases and J gave up 6 bases, with 13 bases separating them. Germline values: CDR1 SQVTM, CDR2 ANQGSEA. This CDR3 spans 13 amino acids. CDR3 nucleotide sequence: TGCAGCGTTGAGGCTGGATTGGGTGATACGCAGTATTTT. Residues: CSVEAGLGDTQYF.

The chain couples TRBV7-3 to TRBJ2-2; 7 bases agree with TRBD2. Germline CDR1 reads SGHTA; CDR2 reads FQGTGA. The CDR3 consists of 14 residues. J was trimmed by 0 bases and V by 6 bases; bases with no gene match: 1. As DNA, the CDR3 is TGTGCCAGCAGGAGCGGGGCGAACACCGGGGAGCTGTTTTTT. Translation: CASRSGANTGELFF. Combining the CDR3 with reference TRBV7-3 and TRBJ2-2 gives the whole variable domain GAGVSQTPSNKVTEKGKYVELRCDPISGHTALYWYRQSLGQGPEFLIYFQGTGAADDSGLPNDRFFAVRPEGSVSTLKIQRTERGDSAVYLCASRSGANTGELFFGEGSRLTVL.

This chain joins TRBV5-1 and TRBJ2-2, with D possibly being TRBD2 (6 bases). CDR3 length: 16 residues. V lost 0 bases and J lost 1, with 10 bases in between. Per germline, CDR1 SGHRS and CDR2 YFSETQ. The CDR3 bases are TGCGCCAGCAGCTTGGACTACGGGAGGAACACCGGGGAGCTGTTTTTT. Encoded protein: CASSLDYGRNTGELFF.

The chain employs TRBV2 and TRBJ2-5; possibly TRBD1 for D (6 bases). Trimming cost V 7 bases and J 7 bases, with 22 bases left between them. The germline V gene has CDR1 SNHLY and CDR2 FYNNEI. The CDR3 runs 15 residues. The CDR3 loop reads CASTDVSTTGGTQYF. CDR3 nucleotides: TGTGCCAGCACTGATGTCTCAACGACAGGAGGGACCCAGTACTTC.

CDR3 protein: CSVETGDRLSDTQYF. The DNA for the CDR3 is TGCAGCGTTGAAACAGGGGACAGGCTATCAGATACGCAGTATTTT. J is TRBJ2-3 and V is TRBV29-1; 8 bases line up with TRBD1. The CDR3 covers 15 residues. V lost 2 bases, J lost 4 bases, and 8 bases stayed unmatched. Germline V gene lookup returns CDR1 SQVTM and CDR2 ANQGSEA.

This chain uses TRBV11-1 with TRBJ2-3; TRBD2 matches 9 bases. The CDR3 spans 21 residues. Trimming removed 4 bases from V and 2 bases from J; junction bases left unmatched: 22. From germline, CDR1 is SGHAT and CDR2 FQDESV (reference sequence). The CDR3 protein is CASSSRRSGASGTPHTDTQYF. The CDR3 DNA reads TGTGCCAGCAGCTCCAGAAGGTCAGGGGCTAGCGGGACCCCCCACACAGATACGCAGTATTTT.

This chain uses TRBV7-9 with TRBJ2-7; D not certain. The CDR3 sequence is 13 residues long. V lost 10 bases, J lost 0 bases, and 13 bases lay in between. Germline V gene data show CDR1 as SEHNR and CDR2 as FQNEAQ (reference sequence). CDR3 region: CAIRSTLSYEQYF. The CDR3 DNA reads as TGTGCCATACGATCCACACTCTCCTACGAGCAGTACTTC.

This clonotype was seen only a few times. The chain has TRBV29-1 and TRBJ2-5, with D uncertain. Germline loops: CDR1 SQVTM, CDR2 ANQGSEA. The ends were cut back, 7 bases at V and 0 bases at J, with 9 bases in the middle. The CDR3 is 12 residues long. CDR3 coding DNA: TGCAGCGCAGCGACGGACCAAGAGACCCAGTACTTC. It yields the protein CSAATDQETQYF.

The chain couples TRBV3-1 to TRBJ2-1; a possible D gene is TRBD1 (5 bases). The CDR3 runs 13 residues. Germline V gives CDR1 LGHDT, CDR2 YNNKEL (reference sequence). V was pared by 8 bases and J by 10 bases, with 18 bases between. The CDR3 nucleotides read TGTGCCAGCGTCCGGCAGGGTAGCAACGAGCAGTTCTTC. Amino acids: CASVRQGSNEQFF.

This clonotype was seen a handful of times. The chain links TRBV7-3 to TRBJ2-5; D is ambiguous. The CDR3 sequence is 14 residues long. CDR1 and CDR2 from the germline V gene are SGHTA and FQGTGA. Trimming took 7 bases from V and 0 from J, leaving 12 bases between them. The CDR3 nucleotides read TGTGCCAGCAATTCGGCGGTGTACCAAGAGACCCAGTACTTC. It codes for CASNSAVYQETQYF.

This clonotype turned up a few times. One end of the junction fails to match germline, which may point to a read error. The V call is TRBV9, the J call TRBJ2-1; TRBD2 agrees at 8 bases. The V gene's germline CDR1 is SGDLS and CDR2 YYNGEE. The CDR3 extends over 14 amino acids. The CDR3 loop reads CASSAGLEYSEQFF. The CDR3 DNA reads TGTGCCAGCAGTGCGGGACTAGAGTACAGTGAGCAGTTCTTC.

This rearrangement joins TRBV29-1 to TRBJ1-4, with D unclear. Germline V gene data show CDR1 as SQVTM and CDR2 as ANQGSEA. The V end was cut by 3 bases, the J end by 8 bases, with 4 bases between. The CDR3 runs to 10 residues. CDR3 nucleotides: TGCAGCGTTGAGGTGGAAAAACTGTTTTTT. This gives the protein CSVEVEKLFF.

The chain is built from TRBV6-5 and TRBJ1-2, with TRBD1 as a possible D gene (5 bases). Looked up from germline, CDR1 is MNHEY and CDR2 is SVGAGI. Trimming shortened V by 2 bases and J by 12 bases, and 16 bases separated the two germline ends. The CDR3 runs to 13 residues. CDR3 sequence: CASSYDYRGRDTF. The CDR3 nucleotides are TGTGCCAGCAGTTACGATTATCGGGGCCGGGACACCTTC.

A few counts support this clonotype. CDR3 protein: CASSFAGLTSGANVLTF. The CDR3 DNA reads TGTGCCAGCAGTTTCGCCGGTCTAACCTCTGGGGCCAACGTCCTGACTTTC. This rearrangement joins TRBV27 to TRBJ2-6, with D hard to call. CDR3 length equals 17 residues. The V gene lost 3 bases and the J gene lost 0 bases, with 12 bases spanning the gap. Germline values: CDR1 MNHEY, CDR2 SMNVEV (reference sequence).

J is TRBJ1-1 and V is TRBV7-9, with D perhaps TRBD1 (5 bases). The CDR3 runs to 16 residues. From germline, CDR1 is SEHNR and CDR2 FQNEAQ (reference sequence). V was pared by 5 bases and J by 5 bases, with 21 bases between. CDR3 amino acids: CASSPPSGGGGTEAFF. The CDR3 region has the DNA TGTGCCAGCAGCCCCCCGTCGGGGGGAGGAGGGACTGAAGCTTTCTTT.